This TCR beta chain originates from a study of human T cells and chemical hapten exposure (dated by TCRdb to the early 2020s). Some background on the complete study: For sensitization, 2% DPC in acetone was applied to a roughly 2 cm by roughly 2 cm area of upper inner arm skin. For TCR sequencing, blood came from approximately 29 alopecia patients at anywhere from one to four time points (pre-sensitization, 2, 6 and 24 weeks). The mostly female patient cohort included alopecia areata with under or over 50% scalp involvement, alopecia totalis and alopecia universalis. The study tracked peripheral blood TCR repertoire changes in vivo during primary and secondary sensitization to the hapten diphenylcyclopropenone (DPC) in alopecia patients. Libraries were pooled for sequencing, and variation in per-sample TCR yields was attributed mainly to small differences in library volumes within the pool. Patient blood was sampled pre-sensitization (week 0) and at 2, 6 and about 24 weeks after DPC sensitization. Throughout the study period of 20 to 30 weeks, patients also received therapeutic DPC doses to the scalp every week. Patch tests used Finn chambers with 0.01% DPC on the upper back, scored after 6 days by International Contact Dermatitis Research Group standards. The paper's findings and limits, for the study overall: Patch test score was positively correlated with the number of PT1 expanded TCRs, with significance at thresholds 8, 16 and 32 but not at 4. DPC sensitization did not change how many TCRs were above 1 in 1000 frequency, and no evidence was found of alterations in global repertoire structure. Compared with pre-sensitization or healthy control sets, expanded TCRs formed significantly more large CDR3 similarity clusters, which is consistent with antigen-driven responses. Repeated subsampling changed both the strength of the expansion versus patch-test correlation and the threshold at which the correlation became significant. Alopecia, a presumed autoimmune disease, was present in all patients, so the immune response of the patients might differ from that of healthy individuals.

From the germline V gene, CDR1 is SGHAT and CDR2 is FQNNGV. V was cut back by 1 base and J by 4 bases, leaving a gap of 12 bases between them. The cysteine opens and the phenylalanine closes a CDR3 of 15 amino acids. The entry retains the CDR3 DNA only, 45 bases that are in frame from base 1. Receptor amplification or capture employed RACE. The instrument given in TCRdb is NextSeq 500. During library preparation, unique molecular identifiers were attached to individual cDNA molecules so that TCRs could be counted quantitatively and reproducibly. Both TCR alpha and TCR beta chains were sequenced from each blood RNA sample. For the original study's pipeline: Samples had a median of around 92,000 TCRs, with a range from roughly 20,000 to 690,600. V, J and CDR3 annotation of the TCR reads was performed with the Decombinator software suite. For the PS versus PT1 abundance plots, all samples were subsampled to the same number of TCRs (28,000). Expanded TCRs were defined as absent before sensitization and observed at least eight times at the 2-week time point. The raw public reads went through TCRdb reprocessing: fastp at Q25, MiXCR clone calling, in-frame beta chains kept. One record per CDR3 amino acid sequence lists the most common genes and DNA. It is TCRdb's table, rather than the study itself, that gives the V and J calls and clone size. The sample table shows 50,000 or so distinct CDR3 sequences, and about 10% are seen once. The ten largest make up around 4% of the sample.

The meaning of the sample's time point label: patch test 1, 2 weeks after DPC sensitization. The intended sense of this specimen's treatment or condition label: therapeutic diphenylcyclopropenone sensitization with weekly scalp DPC. At every patch-test visit, the blood draw took place before the patch test was put on. Patients were considered eligible if aged 18 to 70, diagnosed with alopecia and deemed suitable for DPC therapy, and patients were excluded if pregnant. Unfractionated whole blood was collected in Tempus Blood RNA tubes, and total RNA was extracted from that blood. This clonotype was observed at least ten times. No cognate antigen has been identified for it. No base-level quality is on record; no much larger clone is a single base apart.

This TCR came from a woman between 45 and 65 years old with alopecia areata. Some clones in this sample may be carry-over from other donors' samples. The V and J segments used are TRBV11-2 and TRBJ2-3; no D segment can be confidently identified. The sequencing here drew on whole blood, taken in connection with sensitization to the hapten diphenylcyclopropenone (DPC). This receptor carries the CDR3 CASSLVVGVADTQYF. In nucleotide form, the sequence is TGTGCCAGCAGCTTAGTGGTAGGCGTAGCAGATACGCAGTATTTT. The entire variable domain, with the stretches around the CDR3 drawn from the reference TRBV11-2 and TRBJ2-3 proteins, is EAGVAQSPRYKIIEKRQSVAFWCNPISGHATLYWYQQILGQGPKLLIQFQNNGVVDDSQLPKDRFSAERLKGVDSTLKIQPAKLEDSAVYLCASSLVVGVADTQYFGPGTRLTVL.